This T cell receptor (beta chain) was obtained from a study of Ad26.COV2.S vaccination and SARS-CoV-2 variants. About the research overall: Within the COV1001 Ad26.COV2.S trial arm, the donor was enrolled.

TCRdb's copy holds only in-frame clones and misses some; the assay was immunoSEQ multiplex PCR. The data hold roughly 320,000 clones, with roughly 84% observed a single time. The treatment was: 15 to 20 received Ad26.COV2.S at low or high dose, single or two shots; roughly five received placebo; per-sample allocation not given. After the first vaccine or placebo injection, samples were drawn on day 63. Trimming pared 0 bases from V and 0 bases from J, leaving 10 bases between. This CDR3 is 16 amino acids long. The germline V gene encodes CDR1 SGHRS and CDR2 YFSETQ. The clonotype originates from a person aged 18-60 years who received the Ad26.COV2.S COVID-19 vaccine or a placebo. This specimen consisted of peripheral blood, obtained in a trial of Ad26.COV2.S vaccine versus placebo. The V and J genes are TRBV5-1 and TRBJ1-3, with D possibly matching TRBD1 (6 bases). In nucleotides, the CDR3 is TGCGCCAGCAGCTTGGGACAGGCCGCCTCTGGAAACACCATATATTTT. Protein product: CASSLGQAASGNTIYF. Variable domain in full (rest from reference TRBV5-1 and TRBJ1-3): KAGVTQTPRYLIKTRGQQVTLSCSPISGHRSVSWYQQTPGQGLQFLFEYFSETQRNKGNFPGRFSGRQFSNSRSEMNVSTLELGDSALYLCASSLGQAASGNTIYFGEGSWLTVV.